The 27 T cell receptor beta chains listed next were all sequenced from one sample in a study of blood T cells in healthy people across ages. Using a J-beta primer mix together with a sample-barcoded 5' primer, a second PCR was run for roughly 6 to 12 cycles. TCRdb re-derived calls from the 5' RACE reads in MiXCR, one entry per CDR3 protein. The sample carries about 680,000 distinct CDR3 sequences, 49% recorded once. What was sequenced was blood. These receptors came from a woman between 55 and 75 years old in good health.

The chain employs TRBV9 and TRBJ2-5, with D maybe TRBD1 (7 bases). Germline CDR1 and CDR2: SGDLS and YYNGEE. Trimming removed 0 bases at V and 1 base at J, with 13 bases between. The CDR3 consists of 16 residues. The CDR3 DNA is TGTGCCAGCAGCGTAGGAGGGGGCGGGGTCCAAGAGACCCAGTACTTC. Its protein product is CASSVGGGGVQETQYF.

The rearrangement links TRBV9 to TRBJ2-7, with D perhaps matching TRBD1 (5 bases). Germline CDR1 reads SGDLS; CDR2 reads YYNGEE. The V gene lost 4 bases and the J gene lost 0 bases, with 20 bases spanning the gap. This CDR3 region has 17 residues. CDR3 in amino acids: CASSPKSGGRDSYEQYF. The CDR3 DNA is TGTGCCAGCAGCCCCAAATCCGGTGGCAGGGACTCCTACGAGCAGTACTTC. Combining the CDR3 with reference TRBV9 and TRBJ2-7 gives the whole variable domain DSGVTQTPKHLITATGQRVTLRCSPRSGDLSVYWYQQSLDQGLQFLIQYYNGEERAKGNILERFSAQQFPDLHSELNLSSLELGDSALYFCASSPKSGGRDSYEQYFGPGTRLTVT.

The rearrangement uses TRBV5-1 and TRBJ2-7; 7 bases match TRBD1. The J segment lost 4 bases and the V segment lost 4 bases, leaving 2 bases of the junction unmatched. Germline V gives CDR1 SGHRS, CDR2 YFSETQ. The CDR3 covers 12 residues. The CDR3 reads CASSGGQYEQYF. For the CDR3, the DNA is TGCGCCAGCAGCGGGGGACAGTACGAGCAGTACTTC.

This chain joins TRBV6-5 and TRBJ2-1, with TRBD1 as a possible D gene (5 bases). V was cut by 6 bases and J by 8 bases, with 17 bases left in between. The CDR3 contains 14 residues. The germline gives CDR1 MNHEY, CDR2 SVGAGI. The CDR3 nucleotides read TGTGCCAGCAGCCCCACTTGGGGCTGGGATGAGCAGTTCTTC. It specifies CASSPTWGWDEQFF.

The chain carries TRBV7-3 and TRBJ1-2, with 10 positions matching TRBD1. This CDR3 region has 14 residues. The V segment lost 3 bases and the J segment 6 bases; nucleotides outside the gene matches: 4. Germline V lookup: CDR1 SGHTA, CDR2 FQGTGA. The CDR3 spells CASSLSGTGDGYTF. CDR3 bases: TGTGCCAGCAGCTTGTCCGGGACAGGGGATGGCTACACCTTC.

This clonotype was picked up a small number of times. The chain links TRBV5-1 to TRBJ2-1; D gene unclear. CDR1 and CDR2 (germline): SGHRS, YFSETQ. This CDR3 is built from 14 residues. The ends were cut back, 4 bases at V and 9 bases at J, with 17 bases in the middle. The CDR3 loop reads CASSADGSTSEQFF. The CDR3 coding sequence is TGCGCCAGCAGCGCGGATGGTAGCACAAGTGAGCAGTTCTTC.

The chain couples TRBV5-5 to TRBJ2-7; D gene uncertain. Per the germline V gene, CDR1 is SGHKS and CDR2 is YYEKEE (reference sequence). The length of the CDR3 is 15 residues. Between the trimmed V and J ends, which lost 4 bases and 0 bases, there was a span of 14 bases. The chain's CDR3 is CASSRSNLGSYEQYF. The CDR3 DNA sequence: TGTGCCAGCAGCCGTTCAAACCTAGGCTCCTACGAGCAGTACTTC.

This chain uses TRBV27 with TRBJ2-7; TRBD2 is a possible D gene (6 bases). This CDR3 is built from 15 residues. Per germline, CDR1 MNHEY and CDR2 SMNVEV (reference sequence). Trimming removed 3 bases from V and 2 bases from J, with 14 bases in between. The CDR3 spells CASSFSGGGTYEQYF. The CDR3 DNA reads TGTGCCAGCAGTTTCTCAGGAGGCGGGACCTACGAGCAGTACTTC.

V gene TRBV5-1 combines with J gene TRBJ2-3; 12 bases agree with TRBD2. The CDR3 consists of 16 residues. The ends lost 4 bases at V and 0 bases at J; junction bases unmatched: 3. CDR1 and CDR2 from the germline V gene are SGHRS and YFSETQ. CDR3 DNA sequence: TGCGCCAGCAGCCCAACTAGCGGGAGGAGCACAGATACGCAGTATTTT. Translated, it gives CASSPTSGRSTDTQYF.

This clonotype was seen a few times. A read error may be the cause here, since a much bigger clone is one base away. The gene calls are TRBV5-8 and TRBJ1-2; 7 nucleotides agree with TRBD1. This CDR3 region has 16 residues. CDR1 is SGHTS and CDR2 is YDEGEE in the germline V gene. V lost 3 bases, J lost 3 bases, and 11 bases stayed unmatched. CDR3 sequence reads: CASSSRVTGRDYGYTF. The CDR3 DNA follows: TGTGCCAGCAGCTCCCGGGTGACAGGGCGGGACTATGGCTACACCTTC.

This clonotype came up once. This rearrangement joins TRBV5-1 to TRBJ2-3; D is perhaps TRBD2 (6 bases). Per the germline V gene, CDR1 is SGHRS and CDR2 is YFSETQ. Trimming cost V 1 base and J 4 bases, with 19 bases left between them. The CDR3 totals 17 residues. The CDR3 coding sequence is TGCGCCAGCAGCTTGTCTCCTAGCGCCATTGGGGCAGATACGCAGTATTTT. As protein: CASSLSPSAIGADTQYF.

The rearrangement joins TRBV10-3 to TRBJ2-1; weak D call: TRBD2 (5 bases). V gave up 6 bases and J gave up 5 bases, with 14 bases separating them. Per the germline V gene, CDR1 is ENHRY and CDR2 is SYGVKD. The CDR3 is 14 amino acids. The CDR3: CAIRPGSGHNEQFF. The CDR3 DNA reads as TGTGCCATCAGGCCGGGATCTGGCCACAATGAGCAGTTCTTC.

The CDR3 here is CASSLRLAGDGTQFF. CDR3 in DNA: TGTGCCAGCAGCTTGAGACTAGCGGGAGACGGGACCCAGTTCTTC. V usage is TRBV5-4 and J usage is TRBJ2-1, with 12 bases aligning to TRBD2. The CDR3 consists of 15 residues. Per germline, CDR1 SGHNT and CDR2 YYREEE (reference sequence). Trimming at V came to 1 base and at J to 13 bases, leaving 9 bases not matched to a gene.

The V call is TRBV7-9, the J call TRBJ1-4, with D tentatively TRBD1 (5 bases). From germline, CDR1 is SEHNR and CDR2 FQNEAQ (reference sequence). Trimming cost V 3 bases and J 3 bases, with 11 bases left between them. This CDR3 is built from 15 residues. This chain's CDR3 is CASSFDGGPNEKLFF. The CDR3 DNA sequence: TGTGCCAGCAGCTTCGATGGGGGACCTAATGAAAAACTGTTTTTT.

This clonotype was seen more than once but under ten times. The genes are TRBV7-2 and TRBJ2-7; D may be TRBD2 (5 bases). V was pared by 5 bases and J by 2 bases, with 19 bases between. CDR3 size: 16 residues. Germline CDR1 reads SGHTA; CDR2 reads FQGNSA. The CDR3 loop is CASSPSWGAAAYEQYF. CDR3 bases: TGTGCCAGCAGCCCCTCGTGGGGAGCGGCCGCCTACGAGCAGTACTTC.

The V and J genes are TRBV20-1 and TRBJ2-1, with 11 bases matching TRBD2. The ends lost 2 bases at V and 4 bases at J; junction bases unmatched: 10. CDR1 and CDR2 (germline): DFQATT, SNEGSKA (reference sequence). There are 17 residues in the CDR3. CDR3 residues: CSARNQILAGEYNEQFF. The CDR3 DNA is TGCAGTGCTAGAAATCAGATACTAGCGGGAGAGTACAATGAGCAGTTCTTC.

V and J are TRBV28 and TRBJ2-7, with 11 positions matching TRBD2. The DNA matches TRBJ2-5 better at its end, which makes the J call doubtful. The germline V gene has CDR1 MDHEN and CDR2 SYDVKM. The CDR3 loop spans 15 amino acids. The CDR3 protein is CASSTATSGMETQYF. The CDR3 DNA sequence: TGTGCCAGCAGTACCGCGACTAGCGGGATGGAGACCCAGTACTTC.

The genes are TRBV2 and TRBJ2-5; 11 bases map to TRBD2. The CDR3 sequence is 15 residues long. The ends lost 2 bases at V and 4 bases at J; junction bases unmatched: 3. Per the germline V gene, CDR1 is SNHLY and CDR2 is FYNNEI. CDR3 loop: CASSESLAGGETQYF. CDR3 sequence (DNA): TGTGCCAGCAGTGAAAGTCTAGCGGGAGGAGAGACCCAGTACTTC.

In its sample, this clonotype was seen a few times. This chain joins TRBV27 and TRBJ1-5, with D possibly matching TRBD1 (6 bases). CDR3 length equals 13 residues. V lost 6 bases and J lost 8, with 14 bases in between. The germline gives CDR1 MNHEY, CDR2 SMNVEV (reference sequence). CDR3 nucleotide sequence: TGTGCCAGCAGGAAACAGGGATGGGAGCCCCAGCATTTT. It encodes CASRKQGWEPQHF.

The V gene is TRBV29-1, the J gene TRBJ2-7; 9 bases agree with TRBD2. The CDR3 runs to 13 residues. Germline V gene lookup returns CDR1 SQVTM and CDR2 ANQGSEA. Trimming cost V 4 bases and J 2 bases; bases outside gene matches: 3. The CDR3 spells CSVGRGGPYEQYF. In nucleotides, the CDR3 is TGCAGCGTTGGGCGGGGGGGGCCCTACGAGCAGTACTTC.

Points on this clonotype: Sequence at one end of the junction differs from germline and may be a read error. The gene calls are TRBV15 and TRBJ1-4; no firm D call. The CDR3 loop spans 15 amino acids. Germline CDR1 LNHNV, CDR2 YYDKDF (reference sequence). The CDR3 here is CDTSKDRGTNEKLFF. Written as DNA, the CDR3 is TGTGACACCAGCAAAGACCGGGGAACTAATGAAAAACTGTTTTTT.

This clonotype was recorded a few times. V is TRBV2 and J is TRBJ2-5, with D perhaps matching TRBD1 (6 bases). The CDR3 sequence is 15 residues long. Looked up from germline, CDR1 is SNHLY and CDR2 is FYNNEI. V lost 3 bases and J lost 4, with 15 bases in between. The CDR3 sequence is CASSEGRGQVETQYF. Here the CDR3 DNA reads TGTGCCAGCAGTGAGGGCAGGGGTCAGGTAGAGACCCAGTACTTC. The whole variable domain, filled in from reference TRBV2 and TRBJ2-5, reads EPEVTQTPSHQVTQMGQEVILRCVPISNHLYFYWYRQILGQKVEFLVSFYNNEISEKSEIFDDQFSVERPDGSNFTLKIRSTKLEDSAMYFCASSEGRGQVETQYFGPGTRLLVL.

The J gene is TRBJ1-2, the V gene TRBV27; 10 nucleotides agree with TRBD1. Per germline, CDR1 MNHEY and CDR2 SMNVEV (reference sequence). With 6 bases clipped from V and 8 bases from J, the junction kept 9 bases outside the gene matches. CDR3 size: 14 residues. CDR3 region: CASRDGTGDRGYTF. CDR3 coding DNA: TGTGCCAGCAGGGATGGGACAGGGGATAGAGGCTACACCTTC.

A few counts support this clonotype. The V gene is TRBV20-1, the J gene TRBJ2-1; D is uncertain. Trimming took off 7 bases at V and 6 bases at J, with 16 bases between the two ends. Looked up from germline, CDR1 is DFQATT and CDR2 is SNEGSKA (reference sequence). The CDR3 spans 13 residues. The CDR3: CSVPPHTPNEQFF. CDR3 sequence (DNA): TGCAGTGTGCCCCCTCACACCCCCAATGAGCAGTTCTTC.

This clonotype came up a few times. The J gene is TRBJ2-7, the V gene TRBV20-1, with D perhaps matching TRBD2 (6 bases). Germline CDR1 DFQATT, CDR2 SNEGSKA (reference sequence). The CDR3 is 13 residues long. The V and J ends lost 3 bases and 3 bases respectively, with 12 bases between them. CDR3 coding DNA: TGCAGTGCTAGGAGGGAGGCTAGCTACGAGCAGTACTTC. It yields the protein CSARREASYEQYF.

A few counts support this clonotype. V and J are TRBV10-3 and TRBJ2-3; TRBD2 matches 11 bases. The length of the CDR3 is 17 residues. Germline-derived CDR1 and CDR2 are ENHRY and SYGVKD. V shed 3 bases and J 6 bases; nucleotides not matched to a gene: 11. The CDR3 DNA reads as TGTGCCATCAGTGAAGGGGGACTAGCGGACAAGAGGGATACGCAGTATTTT. Its protein is CAISEGGLADKRDTQYF.

This clonotype was found a few times. The genes are TRBV20-1 and TRBJ2-5; D unclear. CDR3 length: 15 amino acids. Per the germline V gene, CDR1 is DFQATT and CDR2 is SNEGSKA (reference sequence). V lost 1 base and J lost 2, with 14 bases in between. In DNA, the CDR3 is TGCAGTGCTAGAGTCCCCTCCGCTGGTCAAGAGACCCAGTACTTC. It specifies CSARVPSAGQETQYF.